This T cell receptor (beta chain) originates from a study of T-cell memory formation after mild COVID-19. The CDR3 has 14 amino acids. V was pared by 2 bases and J by 6 bases, with 3 bases of the junction left unmatched. The germline V gene encodes CDR1 SNHLY and CDR2 FYNNEI. This clonotype came up many times. The antigen is not known. Findings of the study overall: Among clones peaking at day 37 in the second wave, SARS-CoV-2 specificity remained unconfirmed. Clones that contracted from day 15 to 85 were balanced CD4/CD8, while later expanders leaned CD4+.

5'RACE, which relied on constant-segment primers, yielded TCR alpha and TCR beta cDNA libraries carrying sample barcodes and UMIs. In TCRdb, the 5' RACE reads were re-called with MiXCR into one record per CDR3 protein. The table includes roughly 130,000 distinct CDR3 sequences, about 17% detected once. The rearrangement uses TRBV2 and TRBJ2-3; 9 bases are a match to TRBD1. Sequencing input: PBMCs or a T cell subset sorted from them (not recorded which). The clonotype comes from a man between 18 and 35 years old who had mild COVID-19 (a few samples of this study predate the infection). Cell type and time point are not known. The CDR3 is CASSETGGVDTQYF. Written as DNA, the CDR3 is TGTGCCAGCAGTGAAACAGGGGGCGTCGATACGCAGTATTTT.